This TCR beta chain was identified in a study of cytotoxic CD8 clonotypes in ibrutinib-treated CLL. Here immunoSEQ multiplex PCR was the method, and the copy in TCRdb shows in-frame clones only, minus some. The repertoire consists of tens of thousands of clones, with less than 90% occurring once and the leading ten covering around 20%. Germline lookup yields CDR1 SGDLS and CDR2 YYNGEE. V shed 0 bases, J shed 5 bases, and the junction held 8 bases outside the gene matches. CDR3 length equals 16 residues. The chain recombines TRBV9 with TRBJ2-7; 10 nucleotides line up with TRBD2. The sequence was collected from a human donor with chronic lymphocytic leukemia. The starting material was PBMCs, obtained after 24 months of ibrutinib treatment. The chain's CDR3 is CASSVGPAGTSDEQYF. CDR3 DNA: TGTGCCAGCAGCGTAGGCCCTGCCGGGACTAGCGACGAGCAGTACTTC. Using reference TRBV9 and TRBJ2-7 for the parts outside the CDR3, the full variable domain is DSGVTQTPKHLITATGQRVTLRCSPRSGDLSVYWYQQSLDQGLQFLIQYYNGEERAKGNILERFSAQQFPDLHSELNLSSLELGDSALYFCASSVGPAGTSDEQYFGPGTRLTVT.